The following is a T cell receptor beta chain sequence with its context. This clonotype showed up many times. The antigen it binds to is not known. Per-nucleotide qualities are absent, and no much larger clonotype sits a single base away. The V and J ends are trimmed by 1 base and 2 bases, leaving 9 bases between them. The germline V gene encodes CDR1 LGHNA and CDR2 YSLEER. The CDR3 contains 15 residues, cysteine and phenylalanine counted. Of all the DNA, just the CDR3 is kept, 45 bases in frame from base 1. Per the publication, the treatment or condition label means: live attenuated yellow fever vaccine strain. A standard Ficoll-Paque protocol was used to isolate PBMCs from peripheral blood. Dynabeads CD4 and CD8 positive selection kits were used to isolate CD4 and CD8 T-cell fractions. TriZol was used to extract RNA from bulk PBMCs, from CD4 and CD8 fractions, and from dextramer-positive and dextramer-negative fractions.

This record belongs to a study of T cells after yellow fever vaccination (dated by TCRdb to about 2019). Study-wide context: Libraries from fractions with low cell numbers were prepared with the SMART-Seq v4 Ultra Low Input RNA kit. To track T-cell clones before and after primary and booster YFV17D yellow fever vaccination, bulk TCR alpha and beta repertoires were sequenced longitudinally. Two healthy male donors, one aged 18 to 30 and one aged 30 to 40 years, made up the cohort. Blood was collected at multiple timepoints before and after primary and secondary immunization, and bulk PBMC replicates and cell subsets were isolated. The paper's findings and limits, for the study overall: A small fraction of clonotypes appeared in both the CD4 and CD8 compartments, likely as a result of convergent recombination. Only a couple of donors were included in the study, so the extent to which the findings can be generalized is limited. The secondary T-cell response was weaker than the primary response but faster, peaking on day 5 instead of day 15. Because abundant contaminating clonotypes from the bulk population could be contained in FACS-sorted repertoires, computational filtering was required. Most clones expanded after primary vaccination were re-detected after the booster (about 95% of CD4 and about 88% of CD8), suggesting broad memory maintenance.

TCR cDNA was synthesized by 5'RACE template switching, which introduced a universal primer site and unique molecular identifiers. Priming of cDNA synthesis was performed from both the TCR alpha and TCR beta constant segments. Library amplification used two PCR steps, and the second PCR step added sample barcodes and sequencing adapters. Sequencing of libraries was done on Illumina HiSeq 2500 (2x100 bp) or NovaSeq (2x150 bp). As for the authors' bioinformatics: Reads were demultiplexed and collapsed into UMI consensus sequences with MIGEC, and V(D)J alignment was performed with MiXCR. Vaccine-responding clonotypes were identified with edgeR using replicate PBMC samples, with FDR below 0.01 and a log2 fold change above 5 up to day 15 being required. CD4 or CD8 identity was assigned to each bulk clonotype according to whether the clonotype was present at higher abundance in the sequenced CD4 repertoire or the sequenced CD8 repertoire. TCRdb reprocessed the public reads (quality trimming at Q25 with fastp, clone calling with MiXCR) and kept in-frame beta chains. When rows share a CDR3 protein, they turn into one entry using the most common DNA and genes. TCRdb's processing, not the authors' own work, is the source of the V and J calls. In this sample the table shows under 300,000 distinct CDR3 sequences, around 13% of which occur a single time. Of the sample, about 0.51% is held by the ten largest clones.

The receptor was isolated from a man younger than 45 who received the YFV17D yellow fever vaccine. This chain is built from TRBV4-3 and TRBJ2-1; the D gene lacks a confident call. The sample in question was CD4+ T cells sorted from PBMCs, obtained 45 days after the yellow fever booster vaccination. The nucleotide sequence reads TGCGCCAGCAGCCAAGGCGGCGGTACCTACAATGAGCAGTTCTTC. This gives the protein CASSQGGGTYNEQFF.